This TCR beta chain was captured in a study of shared clonotypes between healthy human individuals. This CDR3 region has 15 residues. With V trimmed by 3 bases and J by 4 bases, 4 bases remained unmatched. Germline assignment: CDR1 SGHNT and CDR2 YYREEE (reference sequence). Original processing notes: ImmunoSEQ only sent back junction sequences with no quality scores, so filtering was done differently. Produced via immunoSEQ multiplex PCR; TCRdb's table is partial and in-frame only. D and trimming were read from the DNA, whereas the V and J calls and clone size are those reported in that table. Among about 690,000 clones listed, less than 95% were seen once.

Input material: memory CD8+ T cells from PBMCs. Subset in this sample: CD45RO+ cells pooled with CCR7-negative TemRA cells. The TCR sequence derives from a man younger than 35 in good health. Some clones in this sample may be carry-over from other donors' samples. The chain carries TRBV5-4 and TRBJ2-7; 13 nucleotides agree with TRBD2. The DNA of the CDR3 is TGTGCCAGCAGCTATGGGACTAGCGGGGTATACGAGCAGTACTTC. Amino acids: CASSYGTSGVYEQYF. The full variable domain, rest sourced from reference TRBV5-4 and TRBJ2-7, is ETGVTQSPTHLIKTRGQQVTLRCSSQSGHNTVSWYQQALGQGPQFIFQYYREEENGRGNFPPRFSGLQFPNYSSELNVNALELDDSALYLCASSYGTSGVYEQYFGPGTRLTVT.